This T cell receptor (beta chain) derives from a study of T cell responses to AZD1222 COVID-19 vaccine (dated by TCRdb to the early 2020s). Some background on the complete study: Because spike-specific TCR depth and breadth did not differ between the two schedules, AZD1222 recipients who got a second dose at roughly 4 weeks were pooled with those who got a second dose at roughly 12 weeks. A total of over 230 trial participants underwent TCR sequencing, of whom around 210 had received two doses of AZD1222 and some 26 had received two doses of the MenACWY control vaccine. Trial participants were enrolled by age into 18-55, 56-69 and 70-plus year subgroups, with roughly 150, 30 and 60 TCR-sequenced participants respectively. General findings and caveats noted by the study authors: Conclusions about previously exposed vaccinees were limited because only a handful of AZD1222 recipients were SARS-CoV-2 seropositive at baseline. In the small 56-69-year group, the increase in depth fell short of significance, most likely because of low power. Vaccine-associated CD4 TCRs spanned the whole spike protein, with dominant responses in regions 160-218 and 743-854. After two AZD1222 doses, both the breadth and the depth of spike-specific TCRs were significantly higher than at day 0 and than in MenACWY recipients. Because no day 14 peak-response samples were available, repertoires were characterized only after the peak T cell response. Epitopes outside the regions mutated in the B.1.351 and B.1.1.7 variants were reportedly recognized by nearly half of the unique spike-specific TCRs. Participants were mostly white British, with more females than males. The authors suggested clonal diversity may have been underestimated.

The CDR3 regions of human TCRbeta chains were analyzed by immunosequencing. As for how the authors treated the data: Repertoire TCRs were checked for matches against a reference library of SARS-CoV-2-specific TCRs that had been generated using the MIRA antigen-specificity platform. Breadth was defined as the fraction of unique TCRs that were SARS-CoV-2-associated. Depth was defined as the fraction of total T cells that were SARS-CoV-2-associated. Each spike-specific TCR was assigned to its reactive spike region and to a CD4 or CD8 class using the MIRA data. Log10-transformed breadth and depth values were compared by one-way ANOVA with Sidak's multiple comparisons tests. TCRdb retrieved this table from immuneACCESS and kept in-frame rearrangements only. Not all clones are present; in checked studies, unresolved V genes account for under half, and no reason is known for the remainder. V, J and clone size are those of that table, while D and trimming were read from the DNA. The sample records approximately 180,000 clones, over 80% of which are singletons. Roughly 6% of the sample lies in the top ten.

Taken from the germline V gene, the CDR1 and CDR2 loops are SGDLS and YYNGEE. The germline V end is reduced by 0 bases and the J end by 5 bases; junction bases left unmatched: 7. The CDR3 runs 16 amino acids, cysteine and phenylalanine included. Only the CDR3 DNA stays, 48 bases, in frame from base 1. The time point label for this specimen denotes: baseline before first vaccination. The vaccinee samples were drawn from two UK trials, COV001 and COV002, one of which was a single-blind randomized controlled phase 2/3 trial testing AZD1222 (ChAdOx1 nCoV-19) in healthy adults. Trial participant PBMC samples were collected at day 0 and day 28 after the second dose for TCRbeta chain sequencing. Comments on this clone: What antigen it recognizes has not been identified. Per-nucleotide qualities are absent, and no much larger clonotype sits a single base away.

Recombination connected TRBV9 to TRBJ2-5, with 10 middle bases fitting TRBD2. The receptor's source is an adult in good health. The starting material was peripheral blood, obtained on day 0 of AZD1222 vaccination. In nucleotides, the sequence is TGTGCCAGCAGCGTAGGTTCGAGCGGGGGGGCGGAGACCCAGTACTTC. This is translated as CASSVGSSGGAETQYF.